This T cell receptor beta chain is from a study of T cells in Graves' hyperthyroidism and ophthalmopathy. Germline CDR1 is SGHRS and CDR2 is YFSETQ. This CDR3 has 15 residues. Researchers amplified the TCR beta CDR3 regions from RNA transcripts. Initially, a first-round RT-PCR of the TCR CDR3 employed the HTBI primer set. TCRdb re-called the multiplex PCR reads through MiXCR, storing one row per CDR3 protein. The table has 370,000 or so distinct CDR3 sequences, roughly 25% seen once; the top ten hold 70% to 75%. Input material: blood. The TCR originated in a man aged 45-60 years with Graves' hyperthyroidism. V is TRBV5-1 and J is TRBJ2-3; 9 bases are shared with TRBD2. The CDR3 region has the DNA TGCGCTGATATCAGGACCCCTAGCGGGAAACTTACGCAGTATTTT. Translating it yields CADIRTPSGKLTQYF.